The rows below give T cell receptor beta chains drawn from one sample of a study of Ad26.COV2.S vaccination and SARS-CoV-2 variants. Profiled with immunoSEQ multiplex PCR; TCRdb holds only in-frame clones, not every one. The sample includes around 380,000 clones, roughly nine tenths seen only once; the top ten take roughly 3%. Sample: peripheral blood, taken in a trial of Ad26.COV2.S vaccine versus placebo. The source is a person between 18 and 65 years old who received the Ad26.COV2.S COVID-19 vaccine or a placebo. The CDR3 runs from the conserved cysteine through the conserved F or W. Each record gives: D gene, clone size, V gene, J gene, CDR3 protein, CDR3 DNA. The D gene is left open where the match is weak. Where a row states a size, it is once, few, many or the class of an expanded clone; other rows omit it.

.,.,TRBV12-5,TRBJ1-1,CASGQDGGNTEAFF,TGTGCTAGTGGTCAAGATGGCGGGAACACTGAAGCTTTCTTT
.,.,TRBV5-8,TRBJ1-3,CASSPGQSSGNTIYF,TGTGCCAGCAGCCCTGGACAGTCTTCTGGAAACACCATATATTTT
.,.,TRBV7-2,TRBJ2-7,CASSTIRGTYEQYF,TGTGCCAGCAGCACAATCAGGGGCACCTACGAGCAGTACTTC
.,.,TRBV19,TRBJ1-1,CASSTGLSEAFF,TGTGCCAGTAGTACAGGGTTGTCTGAAGCTTTCTTT
.,.,TRBV10-3,TRBJ2-4,CAISERRGLGKNIQYF,TGTGCCATCAGCGAGAGGCGGGGGCTGGGGAAAAACATTCAGTACTTC
.,.,TRBV19,TRBJ2-5,CASSQLKTGLVETQYF,TGTGCCAGTAGTCAGTTAAAAACAGGTTTGGTAGAGACCCAGTACTTC
TRBD2,.,TRBV10-3,TRBJ2-1,CAISEAGLAGNEQFF,TGTGCCATCAGTGAGGCGGGACTAGCGGGCAATGAGCAGTTCTTC
.,.,TRBV6-6,TRBJ2-3,CASSYQGDTQYF,TGTGCCAGCAGCTATCAGGGAGATACGCAGTATTTT
.,few,TRBV5-4,TRBJ1-5,CASSLGSNQPQHF,TGTGCCAGCAGCCTAGGCAGCAATCAGCCCCAGCATTTT
.,.,TRBV5-8,TRBJ1-5,CASSPRAGIQPQHF,TGTGCCAGCAGCCCCCGGGCGGGGATTCAGCCCCAGCATTTT
.,.,TRBV6-1,TRBJ1-5,CASSEVGNQPQHF,TGTGCCAGCAGTGAAGTGGGCAATCAGCCCCAGCATTTT
TRBD1,.,TRBV19,TRBJ2-1,CASRLGQGSSHEQFF,TGTGCCAGTAGGCTTGGACAGGGAAGTTCACATGAGCAGTTCTTC
TRBD2,.,TRBV10-1,TRBJ2-1,CASSDGGAYNEQFF,TGCGCCAGCAGTGACGGGGGGGCCTACAATGAGCAGTTCTTC
TRBD2,once,TRBV9,TRBJ2-5,CASSVGGGAQETQYF,TGTGCCAGCAGCGTAGGCGGGGGGGCCCAAGAGACCCAGTACTTC
.,.,TRBV5-1,TRBJ1-1,CASSSGGGATEAFF,TGCGCCAGCAGCAGCGGGGGCGGGGCCACTGAAGCTTTCTTT
.,.,TRBV24-1,TRBJ2-3,CATSEKGRATDTQYF,TGTGCCACCAGTGAAAAGGGGCGAGCCACAGATACGCAGTATTTT
TRBD2,once,TRBV5-8,TRBJ2-3,CASSTGTSGGDTDTQYF,TGTGCCAGCAGCACTGGGACTAGCGGGGGGGACACAGATACGCAGTATTTT
.,.,TRBV7-9,TRBJ1-2,CASTSQAASNYGYTF,TGTGCCAGCACCAGTCAGGCAGCCTCTAACTATGGCTACACCTTC
.,.,TRBV5-4,TRBJ1-3,CASSRQGNQGNTIYF,TGTGCCAGCAGTCGTCAGGGTAATCAGGGAAACACCATATATTTT
TRBD1,once,TRBV29-1,TRBJ1-2,CSGHEGTQGAYGYTF,TGCAGCGGACATGAAGGCACACAGGGGGCCTATGGCTACACCTTC
.,.,TRBV11-2,TRBJ2-2,CASSLVDSSGELFF,TGTGCCAGCAGCTTAGTAGACAGCAGCGGGGAGCTGTTTTTT
.,.,TRBV30,TRBJ1-1,CAWSVLQNTEAFF,TGTGCCTGGAGTGTACTTCAGAACACTGAAGCTTTCTTT
TRBD1,.,TRBV7-9,TRBJ1-5,CASSPGTANQPQHF,TGTGCCAGCAGCCCAGGGACAGCTAATCAGCCCCAGCATTTT
.,once,TRBV7-6,TRBJ1-5,CASSLDVNQPQHF,TGTGCCAGCAGCTTAGATGTCAATCAGCCCCAGCATTTT
TRBD2,.,TRBV6-4,TRBJ2-3,CASNGGGAADTQYF,TGTGCCAGCAACGGCGGGGGGGCCGCAGATACGCAGTATTTT